The 24 T cell receptor beta chains reported below all come from one sample, sequenced in a study of Ad26.COV2.S vaccination and SARS-CoV-2 variants. Produced via immunoSEQ multiplex PCR; TCRdb's table is partial and in-frame only. The sample has more than 300,000 clones, approximately 80% seen once. Treatment given: about 20 received Ad26.COV2.S at low or high dose, single or two shots; 5 received placebo; per-sample allocation not given. Specimen acquisition occurred on day 63 following the initial vaccine or placebo injection. Source: peripheral blood, taken in a trial of Ad26.COV2.S vaccine versus placebo. The receptors come from a person aged 18-60 years who received the Ad26.COV2.S COVID-19 vaccine or a placebo.

This chain uses TRBV7-9 with TRBJ2-5; D may be TRBD2 (5 bases). CDR3 length: 12 residues. CDR1 is SEHNR and CDR2 is FQNEAQ in the germline V gene (reference sequence). V was clipped by 7 bases and J by 10 bases, with 16 bases between them. The CDR3 DNA reads as TGTGCCAGCATCGGACTGACGCTCGACCAGTACTTC. As protein: CASIGLTLDQYF.

The count of this clone is one. This chain uses TRBV15 with TRBJ1-4; unclear D gene. Deletions cut 0 bases from V and 5 bases from J, with 7 bases between. CDR3 length: 14 amino acids. Germline V gene data show CDR1 as LNHNV and CDR2 as YYDKDF (reference sequence). The CDR3 nucleotides are TGTGCCACCAGCAGAGATGGCAGGAATGAAAAACTGTTTTTT. It yields the protein CATSRDGRNEKLFF. The full variable domain, completed using reference TRBV15 and TRBJ1-4, is DAMVIQNPRYQVTQFGKPVTLSCSQTLNHNVMYWYQQKSSQAPKLLFHYYDKDFNNEADTPDNFQSRRPNTSFCFLDIRSPGLGDTAMYLCATSRDGRNEKLFFGSGTQLSVL.

The rearrangement links TRBV4-1 to TRBJ2-2; 13 bases line up with TRBD2. Germline V gene lookup returns CDR1 MGHRA and CDR2 YSYEKL. V shed 0 bases and J 4 bases; nucleotides not matched to a gene: 2. There are 17 residues in the CDR3. The CDR3 loop is CASSQDGLAGVTGELFF. CDR3 nucleotides: TGCGCCAGCAGCCAAGACGGACTAGCGGGGGTCACCGGGGAGCTGTTTTTT.

This CDR3 is CASSISPGTEAFF. The CDR3 DNA is TGTGCCAGTAGTATAAGTCCCGGAACTGAAGCTTTCTTT. The rearrangement joins TRBV19 to TRBJ1-1; no reliable D call. V shed 2 bases and J shed 5 bases, with 9 bases lying between them. The CDR3 is made up of 13 amino acids. Germline V CDR1 and CDR2: LNHDA, SQIVND (reference sequence).

The chain combines TRBV19 with TRBJ1-1; the match to TRBD1 covers 8 bases. The J segment lost 5 bases and the V segment lost 6 bases, leaving 11 bases of the junction unmatched. The CDR3 runs 15 residues. CDR1 and CDR2 (germline): LNHDA, SQIVND (reference sequence). CDR3 sequence reads: CASRDLGQGETEAFF. CDR3 DNA sequence: TGTGCCAGTAGAGACCTCGGACAGGGAGAGACTGAAGCTTTCTTT.

The chain combines TRBV7-7 with TRBJ1-2, with TRBD1 identical over 7 bases. The germline CDR1 and CDR2 sequences are SSHAT and FNYEAQ (reference sequence). Trimming at V came to 5 bases and at J to 8 bases, leaving 17 bases not matched to a gene. The length of the CDR3 is 16 residues. This chain's CDR3 is CASSPLGTEDLGGYTF. In DNA form, the CDR3 reads TGTGCCAGCAGCCCCCTCGGGACAGAGGACCTCGGGGGCTACACCTTC.

The J gene is TRBJ1-1, the V gene TRBV2; possibly TRBD1 for D (5 bases). Trimming cost V 3 bases and J 3 bases, with 11 bases left between them. Germline loops: CDR1 SNHLY, CDR2 FYNNEI. CDR3 length: 14 residues. The CDR3 DNA follows: TGTGCCAGCAGTGACGGACTAGGGGACACTGAAGCTTTCTTT. It translates to CASSDGLGDTEAFF.

The chain carries TRBV5-6 and TRBJ1-3, with D perhaps matching TRBD1 (5 bases). V dropped 4 bases and J dropped 7 bases, with 21 bases sitting between them. This CDR3 is 16 amino acids long. Germline-derived CDR1 and CDR2 are SGHDT and YYEEEE. The CDR3 DNA sequence: TGTGCCAGCAGCCTTGGGGCCAGCCGGGGGGAGAACACCATATATTTT. Protein: CASSLGASRGENTIYF.

J is TRBJ1-2 and V is TRBV6-6; 10 positions match TRBD1. V gave up 0 bases and J gave up 2 bases; unmatched junction bases: 0. The germline V gene encodes CDR1 MNHNY and CDR2 SVGAGI (reference sequence). The CDR3 runs to 15 residues. The CDR3 spells CASSYSTGGNYGYTF. The DNA of the CDR3 is TGTGCCAGCAGTTACTCGACAGGGGGCAACTATGGCTACACCTTC.

This chain joins TRBV12-3 or TRBV12-4 and TRBJ2-5; possible D gene TRBD1, 6 bases. The CDR3 is 13 residues long. The germline V and J ends were trimmed by 2 bases and 4 bases, with 8 bases remaining between them. The CDR3, as DNA: TGTGCCAGCAGTTTAAGGGACACAGAGACCCAGTACTTC. Amino acids: CASSLRDTETQYF.

This clone was seen a single time. The chain recombines TRBV11-2 with TRBJ1-5; a possible D gene is TRBD1 (6 bases). This CDR3 region has 14 residues. V gave up 4 bases and J gave up 0 bases, with 7 bases separating them. Germline lookup yields CDR1 SGHAT and CDR2 FQNNGV. CDR3 sequence reads: CASSWGASNQPQHF. The CDR3 DNA reads TGTGCCAGCAGCTGGGGGGCTAGCAATCAGCCCCAGCATTTT.

The chain joins TRBV12-5 to TRBJ2-3; a weak D match, TRBD1 (6 bases). The CDR3 totals 15 residues. The V end lost 6 bases, the J end lost 1 base, and 14 bases lay between the germline ends. CDR1 and CDR2 from the germline V gene are LGHNT and FRNRAP. CDR3 coding DNA: TGTGCTAGTGGACAGCCAGCAGGGGGCACAGATACGCAGTATTTT. The encoded protein is CASGQPAGGTDTQYF.

The chain carries TRBV30 and TRBJ2-5; D gene unclear. Germline values: CDR1 GTSNPN, CDR2 SVGIG (reference sequence). The V end was cut by 3 bases, the J end by 4 bases, with 6 bases between. The CDR3 consists of 11 residues. The CDR3 DNA is TGTGCCTGGAGCTCCAGAGAGACCCAGTACTTC. Its protein product is CAWSSRETQYF.

For the CDR3, the DNA is TGTGCCAGCATCCACCTGGGGCCCTCAGATACGCAGTATTTT. Translated, it gives CASIHLGPSDTQYF. The chain uses TRBV6-5 and TRBJ2-3; tentatively, D is TRBD1 (5 bases). The CDR3 contains 14 residues. CDR1 and CDR2 from the germline V gene are MNHEY and SVGAGI. Trimming shortened V by 7 bases and J by 4 bases, and 15 bases separated the two germline ends.

V and J are TRBV6-5 and TRBJ1-4; possibly TRBD1 for D (6 bases). The CDR3 runs 14 residues. CDR1 MNHEY and CDR2 SVGAGI come from the germline V gene. The germline V and J ends were trimmed by 5 bases and 7 bases, with 14 bases remaining between them. CDR3 sequence reads: CASSRNREAEKLFF. The CDR3 DNA follows: TGTGCCAGCAGTCGAAACAGGGAGGCTGAAAAACTGTTTTTT.

This clone has at least ten counts. The chain joins TRBV11-3 to TRBJ2-7, with 7 positions matching TRBD1. The V segment lost 3 bases and the J segment 2 bases; nucleotides outside the gene matches: 7. Germline V gene data show CDR1 as SGHNT and CDR2 as YENEEA. The CDR3 length is 15 residues. The CDR3 is CASSFYRGTPYEQYF. In DNA, the CDR3 is TGTGCCAGCAGCTTCTACAGGGGTACTCCCTACGAGCAGTACTTC.

This clone was found a few times. This chain joins TRBV9 and TRBJ2-1; D unclear. The CDR3 covers 14 residues. Germline V gene sequence: CDR1 SGDLS, CDR2 YYNGEE. V dropped 4 bases and J dropped 4 bases, with 12 bases sitting between them. CDR3 loop: CASSPEVYYNEQFF. The CDR3, as DNA: TGTGCCAGCAGCCCCGAGGTCTATTACAATGAGCAGTTCTTC.

This chain uses TRBV18 with TRBJ1-1; D is possibly TRBD1 (5 bases). This CDR3 contains 16 residues. V shed 3 bases and J shed 5 bases, with 19 bases lying between them. The germline V gene encodes CDR1 KGHSH and CDR2 LQKENI. The CDR3 bases are TGTGCCAGCTCACCGACTCGGGACCACATAGGGACTGAAGCTTTCTTT. Translation: CASSPTRDHIGTEAFF.

The V call is TRBV7-2, the J call TRBJ1-1; maybe TRBD1 (5 bases). The V end was cut by 1 base, the J end by 3 bases, with 12 bases between. Germline loops: CDR1 SGHTA, CDR2 FQGNSA. The CDR3 totals 15 residues. The CDR3 DNA sequence: TGTGCCAGCAGCTTAGGGGGGGTAGATGACACTGAAGCTTTCTTT. This encodes CASSLGGVDDTEAFF.

The rearrangement joins TRBV28 to TRBJ2-7; TRBD1 aligns across 7 bases. The germline gives CDR1 MDHEN, CDR2 SYDVKM. The V and J ends lost 3 bases and 7 bases, in that order; junction bases with no gene match: 3. The CDR3 is 12 residues long. CDR3 sequence (DNA): TGTGCCAGCAGTTTTAACAGGGGTGAGCAGTACTTC. This gives the protein CASSFNRGEQYF.

This clone was detected a few times. This chain links TRBV5-8 with TRBJ2-7, with TRBD2 identical over 10 bases. CDR3 size: 15 residues. Losses at the gene ends were 1 base for V and 7 bases for J; bases not matched to a gene: 8. Germline V lookup: CDR1 SGHTS, CDR2 YDEGEE. The CDR3 loop is CASSLYIAGGTEQYF. In DNA form, the CDR3 reads TGTGCCAGCAGCTTGTACATAGCGGGGGGTACGGAGCAGTACTTC. The entire variable domain, with the rest obtained from reference TRBV5-8 and TRBJ2-7, is as follows: EAGVTQSPTHLIKTRGQQATLRCSPISGHTSVYWYQQALGLGLQFLLWYDEGEERNRGNFPPRFSGRQFPNYSSELNVNALELEDSALYLCASSLYIAGGTEQYFGPGTRLTVT.

The chain couples TRBV27 to TRBJ1-1; 8 bases fit TRBD1. Per the germline V gene, CDR1 is MNHEY and CDR2 is SMNVEV (reference sequence). The CDR3 totals 15 residues. V trimming: 2 bases; J trimming: 0 bases; junction bases outside the gene matches: 2. The CDR3 DNA is TGTGCCAGCAGTTTACAGGGGGCCGTGAACACTGAAGCTTTCTTT. Amino acid sequence: CASSLQGAVNTEAFF.

The rearrangement uses TRBV25-1 and TRBJ2-5; the D gene is possibly TRBD2 (5 bases). Germline V gene lookup returns CDR1 MGHDK and CDR2 SYGVNS. The ends were cut back, 5 bases at V and 1 base at J, with 8 bases in the middle. CDR3 length equals 13 residues. In nucleotides, the CDR3 is TGTGCCAGCAGTCGGGGTTCCCAAGAGACCCAGTACTTC. Translating it yields CASSRGSQETQYF.

The rearrangement joins TRBV28 to TRBJ1-1; D is ambiguous. Germline assignment: CDR1 MDHEN and CDR2 SYDVKM. The CDR3 is 11 residues long. V was pared by 6 bases and J by 13 bases, with 15 bases between. As DNA, the CDR3 is TGTGCCAGCAGGGTCCAAGGGAAGCTTTTCTTT. Translation: CASRVQGKLFF.